A selection of T cell receptor beta chains follows, all from one sample in a study of T cell repertoires in cytomegalovirus infection. TCRdb re-analysed the reads in MiXCR, keeping a single row per CDR3 protein. The sample includes 740,000 or so distinct CDR3 sequences, roughly 35% seen only once; the top ten take under 3%. Material: PBMCs. These receptors were obtained from a human donor in good health (CMV status not recorded). Some clones in this sample may be carry-over from other donors' samples. Both conserved end residues are part of each CDR3. The D gene is left open where the match is weak. Clone sizes are given selectively: once, few, many, or a class where the clone is expanded.

clone_size j_call d_call v_call cdr3_nt cdr3_aa
. TRBJ2-5 TRBD2 TRBV10-3 TGTGCCATCAGTTATGCACTAGCGGGAGGAGAGACCCAGTACTTC CAISYALAGGETQYF
. TRBJ1-1 . TRBV28 TGTGCCAGCAGTCAAAACTCTGACCGTGAAGCTTTCTTT CASSQNSDREAFF
. TRBJ1-5 TRBD1 TRBV29-1 TGCAGCGTTGAAGTAACAGGGGAACAGCCCCAGCATTTT CSVEVTGEQPQHF
few TRBJ1-1 TRBD1 TRBV7-6 TGTGCCAGCAGCTTGGAAGGGACAGGGGGCCATGAAGCTTTCTTT CASSLEGTGGHEAFF
. TRBJ1-6 . TRBV6-6 TGTGCCAGCAGGGGGGACGTCGAAAATTCACCCCTCCACTTT CASRGDVENSPLHF
few TRBJ2-7 . TRBV4-2 TGTGCCAGCAGCCAAGGAAAGGGCTACGAGCAGTACTTC CASSQGKGYEQYF
many TRBJ1-1 . TRBV7-2 TGTGCCAGCAGCTTAGCGCTCTGGACAGACACTGAAGCTTTCTTT CASSLALWTDTEAFF
. TRBJ1-6 . TRBV6-5 TGTGCCAGCAGTTTTACAGATAATTCACCCCTCCACTTT CASSFTDNSPLHF
. TRBJ1-1 . TRBV28 TGTGCCAGCAGTTACCCCGTTATCACTGAAGCTTTCTTT CASSYPVITEAFF
. TRBJ1-5 . TRBV7-6 TGTGCCAGCAGCTTAATAGGCGGACTGACTCCAGATCAGCCCCAGCATTTT CASSLIGGLTPDQPQHF
. TRBJ1-2 . TRBV6-5 TGTGCCAGCAGTTACTCGACCATTACTAACTATGGCTACACCTTC CASSYSTITNYGYTF
few TRBJ1-2 TRBD1 TRBV10-3 TGTGCCATCAGTGAGTCGAGTGGGACAGGAATCGGCTACACCTTC CAISESSGTGIGYTF
few TRBJ1-1 TRBD1 TRBV28 TGTGCCAGCAGTTTGCAGGGGGTAATTGAAGCTTTCTTT CASSLQGVIEAFF
few TRBJ2-2 TRBD2 TRBV7-9 TGTGCCAGCAGCCTTGGTGGTAGCGGGATTGTCGGGGAGCTGTTTTTT CASSLGGSGIVGELFF
few TRBJ1-1 . TRBV15 TGTGCCACCAGCAGAGATCAGAACTCGAACACTGAAGCTTTCTTT CATSRDQNSNTEAFF
. TRBJ1-3 TRBD1 TRBV6-5 TGTGCCAGCAGTTACTCTCGACAGGGGGTGATATCTGGAAACACCATATATTTT CASSYSRQGVISGNTIYF
few TRBJ1-1 . TRBV27 TGTGCCAGCAGACTAGGGTGGGGCACTGAAGCTTTCTTT CASRLGWGTEAFF
. TRBJ2-7 TRBD2 TRBV28 TGTGCCAGCAGTTTACAAGCGGGGACCTACGAGAGGTACTTC CASSLQAGTYERYF
few TRBJ1-1 . TRBV7-9 TGTGCCAGCAGCTTACTTGGGGAAGACACTGAAGCTTTCTTT CASSLLGEDTEAFF
. TRBJ2-3 TRBD2 TRBV14 TGTGCCAGCAGCCAAAGCATGACGGGACTAATGGTAACAGATACGCAGTATTTT CASSQSMTGLMVTDTQYF
few TRBJ2-7 . TRBV24-1 TGTGCCACCAGTGATATAGGTACCGAGCAGTACTTC CATSDIGTEQYF
. TRBJ1-5 . TRBV7-8 TGTGCCAGCAGCTTCAGTAAGGGGAGTGACCAGCCCCAGCATTTT CASSFSKGSDQPQHF
. TRBJ1-1 . TRBV5-1 TGCGCCAGCAGCGGGGAAGTCTCCCATATGAACACTGAAGCTTTCTTT CASSGEVSHMNTEAFF
. TRBJ1-2 . TRBV27 TGTGCCAGCAGTTTCCATCCTCTGCAGGGCTACACCTTC CASSFHPLQGYTF
. TRBJ2-3 TRBD2 TRBV6-2/TRBV6-3 TGTGCCAGCAGTTACTTGCGGACTAGCGGCACAGATACGCAGTATTTT CASSYLRTSGTDTQYF
. TRBJ1-1 . TRBV6-1 TGTGCCAGCGCACGTCCGCCCCTCTCCCGCACAGAAGCTTTCTTT CASARPPLSRTEAFF
. TRBJ1-3 . TRBV4-1 TGCGCCAGCAGCCAATATGTGGGTTCTGGAAACACCATATATTTT CASSQYVGSGNTIYF
. TRBJ2-7 . TRBV7-6 TGTGCCAGCAGCTCTTCCAGGGTTCACGAGCAGTACTTC CASSSSRVHEQYF
. TRBJ2-1 . TRBV12-3/TRBV12-4 TGTGCCAGCAGTTTAGCGCGGTGGGACAATGAGCAGTTCTTC CASSLARWDNEQFF
. TRBJ2-1 . TRBV19 TGTGCCAGTAGTATAGTAAGGGTTTCAAGCGGGCTCCTTGGGGAGCAGTTCTTC CASSIVRVSSGLLGEQFF
. TRBJ1-1 . TRBV9 TGTGCCAGCAGCGTAGATCCCATGAACACTGAAGCTTTCTTT CASSVDPMNTEAFF
few TRBJ2-1 . TRBV5-4 TGTGCCAGCCGCGACTCCCAATACAATGAGCAGTTCTTC CASRDSQYNEQFF
. TRBJ2-1 . TRBV2 TGTGCCAGCCGGTACGGGGAGCAGTTCTTC CASRYGEQFF
. TRBJ1-5 TRBD1 TRBV30 TGTGCCTGGAGTCGACAGGGTGGTCAGCCCCAGCATTTT CAWSRQGGQPQHF
few TRBJ1-3 . TRBV20-1 TGCAGTGCTAGGCACCCGGGAGGTGGAGACACCATATATTTT CSARHPGGGDTIYF
few TRBJ2-5 TRBD2 TRBV7-2 TGTGCCAGCAGCTTAAAAGCGGGAGGAGGAGAGACCCAGTACTTC CASSLKAGGGETQYF
. TRBJ2-3 TRBD2 TRBV18 TGTGCCAGCTCAGCGGTTAGCGGGACCTACACAGATACGCAGTATTTT CASSAVSGTYTDTQYF
few TRBJ2-3 . TRBV11-2 TGTGCCAGCAGCCCCCAACGCGGAGACCAGGATACGCAGTATTTT CASSPQRGDQDTQYF
few TRBJ1-2 . TRBV12-3/TRBV12-4 TGTGCCAGCAGTTTAGCGCCATATGAGGGCTACACCTTC CASSLAPYEGYTF
. TRBJ1-2 . TRBV5-3 TGTGCCAGCAGCCGTACGGGCATCTATGGCTACACCTTC CASSRTGIYGYTF
. TRBJ1-1 . TRBV4-1 TGCGCCAGCAGCCAGGGGGCGAACATGAACACTGAAGCTTTCTTT CASSQGANMNTEAFF
. TRBJ2-5 . TRBV7-8 TGTGCCAGCGGGATGGGGGTGAGGGGAGCCCAAGAGACCCAGTACTTC CASGMGVRGAQETQYF